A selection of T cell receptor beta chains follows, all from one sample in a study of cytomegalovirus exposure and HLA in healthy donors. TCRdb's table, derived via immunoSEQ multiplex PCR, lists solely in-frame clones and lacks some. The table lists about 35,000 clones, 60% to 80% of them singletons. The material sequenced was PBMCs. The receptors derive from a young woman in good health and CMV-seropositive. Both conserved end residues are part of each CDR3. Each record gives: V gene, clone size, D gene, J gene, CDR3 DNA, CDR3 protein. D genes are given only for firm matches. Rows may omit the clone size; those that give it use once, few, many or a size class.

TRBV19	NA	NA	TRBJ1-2	TGTGCCAGTAGTATTACCTCAGGGGCGGCTTACTATGGCTACACCTTC	CASSITSGAAYYGYTF
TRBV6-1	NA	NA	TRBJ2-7	TGTGCCAGCAGTAAATTATACGAGCAGTACTTC	CASSKLYEQYF
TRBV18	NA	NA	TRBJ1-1	TGTGCCAGCTCCCCCCGGGGGGGCACTGAAGCTTTCTTT	CASSPRGGTEAFF
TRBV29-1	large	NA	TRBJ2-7	TGCAGCGTTCTTCTCCCGGACAGCTACGAGCAGTACTTC	CSVLLPDSYEQYF
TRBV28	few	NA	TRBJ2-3	TGTGCCAGCAGTCCCCGGTCTGGGGCGAGCACAGATACGCAGTATTTT	CASSPRSGASTDTQYF
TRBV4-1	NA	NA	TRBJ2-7	TGCGCCAGCAGCCAAGATGGCCTAGCAGTCGAGCAGTACTTC	CASSQDGLAVEQYF
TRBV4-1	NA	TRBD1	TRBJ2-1	TGCGCCAGCAGCCAAGGTGCGTTGAGACAGGGTCGAAAGAACGAAAACAATGAGCAGTTCTTC	CASSQGALRQGRKNENNEQFF
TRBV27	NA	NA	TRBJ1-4	TGTGCCAGCAGTCAACAGGGATTTAATGAAAAACTGTTTTTT	CASSQQGFNEKLFF
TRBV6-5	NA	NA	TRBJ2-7	TGTGCCAGCAGTCCCCTCCCGACAGTCTACGAGCAGTACTTC	CASSPLPTVYEQYF
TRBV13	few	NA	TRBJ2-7	TGTGCCAGCAGCTTAGAGCCGACCAGGGAGCAGTACTTC	CASSLEPTREQYF
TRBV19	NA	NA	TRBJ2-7	TGTGCCAGTAGTATTGGGTTAGCCCCCTACGAGCAGTACTTC	CASSIGLAPYEQYF
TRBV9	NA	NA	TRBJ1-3	TGTGCCAGCAGCGTAGGGGACAACGAAAACACCATATATTTT	CASSVGDNENTIYF
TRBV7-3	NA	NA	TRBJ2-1	TGTGCCAGCAGCACTCAGGGGCACAATGAGCAGTTCTTC	CASSTQGHNEQFF
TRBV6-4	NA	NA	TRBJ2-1	TGTGCCAGCAGTGACACGGACAGCTCCTACAATGAGCAGTTCTTC	CASSDTDSSYNEQFF
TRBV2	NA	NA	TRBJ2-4	TGTGCCAGCAGTGTAATTCCGGGAGACCCGTACTTC	CASSVIPGDPYF
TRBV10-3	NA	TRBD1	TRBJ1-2	TGTGCCATCACTCAGACAGGGGGCGGTAGCTTCTATGGCTACACCTTC	CAITQTGGGSFYGYTF
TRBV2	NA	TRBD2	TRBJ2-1	TGTGCCAGCAGTGAGCAAACTAGCGGCTACAATGAGCAGTTCTTC	CASSEQTSGYNEQFF
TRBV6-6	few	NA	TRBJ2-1	TGTGCCAGCAGTTTTCGGCGGGGAAATTACAATGAGCAGTTCTTC	CASSFRRGNYNEQFF
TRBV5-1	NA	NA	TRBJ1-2	TGCGCCAGCAGCTTGAGTCAGGGTGTTTCCTATGGCTACACCTTC	CASSLSQGVSYGYTF
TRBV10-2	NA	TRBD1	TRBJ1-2	TGCGCCAGCAGTGACCTTCGTAGACAGGGGGCGAGGGGCTACACCTTC	CASSDLRRQGARGYTF
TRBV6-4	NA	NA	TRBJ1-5	TGTGCCAGCCCTATCTTGAGGAATTGCAATCAGCCCCAGCATTTT	CASPILRNCNQPQHF
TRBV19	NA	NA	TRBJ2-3	TGTGCCAGTAGTAACGAGGAGGGCGCAAGCACAGATACGCAGTATTTT	CASSNEEGASTDTQYF
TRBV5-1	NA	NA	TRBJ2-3	TGCGCCAGCAGCTTGTTTCCAGACATAACAGATACGCAGTACTTT	CASSLFPDITDTQYF
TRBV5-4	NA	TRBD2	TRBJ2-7	TGTGCCAGCAGCTTTGAGGGTGGACTAGCGGATTTCTACGAGCAGTACTTC	CASSFEGGLADFYEQYF
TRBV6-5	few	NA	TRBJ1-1	TGTGCCAGCAGTTACGATCCCTGGGCTAACACTGAAGCTTTCTTT	CASSYDPWANTEAFF
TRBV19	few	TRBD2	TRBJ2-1	TGTGCCAGTAGTACCCGTTCTAGCGGTAACTCCTACAATGAGCAGTTCTTC	CASSTRSSGNSYNEQFF
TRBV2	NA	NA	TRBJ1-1	TGTGCCAGCAAGAACAGATACACTGAAGCTTTCTTT	CASKNRYTEAFF
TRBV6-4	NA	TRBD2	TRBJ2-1	TGTGCCAGCAGCCGAAGTAGCGGGAGGTTTTCCGATGAGCAGTTCTTC	CASSRSSGRFSDEQFF
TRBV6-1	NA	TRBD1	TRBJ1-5	TGTGCCAGCACCCGGACAGGGGGCTTCGATCAGCCCCAGCATTTT	CASTRTGGFDQPQHF
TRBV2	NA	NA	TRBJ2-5	TGTGCCAGCAGTGGGACAGAAAGGGCTTGGGAGACCCAGTACTTC	CASSGTERAWETQYF
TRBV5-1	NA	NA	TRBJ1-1	TGCGCCAGCAGCTTGGGGGGAGGGATGAACACTGAAGCTTTCTTT	CASSLGGGMNTEAFF
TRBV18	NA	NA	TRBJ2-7	TGTGCCAGCTCACCCCTTAACACCTACGAGCAGTACTTC	CASSPLNTYEQYF
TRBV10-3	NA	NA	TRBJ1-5	TGTGCCATCAGTGTGGCCGAAAATCAGCCCCAGCATTTT	CAISVAENQPQHF
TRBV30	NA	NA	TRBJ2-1	TGTGCCTGGAGTCCTCCGGGCGGAGGAAGGAATGAGCAGTTCTTC	CAWSPPGGGRNEQFF
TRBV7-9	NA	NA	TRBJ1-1	TGTGCCAGCAGCTCACAGGGAAGGACTGAAGCTTTCTTT	CASSSQGRTEAFF
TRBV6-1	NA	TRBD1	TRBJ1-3	TGTGCCAGCAGTGTCGGGACAGACTCTGGAAACACCATATATTTT	CASSVGTDSGNTIYF
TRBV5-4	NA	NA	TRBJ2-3	TGTGCCAGCAGCTTGGGGGACCTAGCGCTTAGCACAGATACGCAGTATTTT	CASSLGDLALSTDTQYF
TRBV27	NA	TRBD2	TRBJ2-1	TGTGCCAGCAGCGGGACTAGGTGGAATGAGCAGTTCTTC	CASSGTRWNEQFF
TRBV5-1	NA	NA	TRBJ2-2	TGCGCCAGCAGCTTGTGGTCTAGAACCGGGGAGCTGTTTTTT	CASSLWSRTGELFF
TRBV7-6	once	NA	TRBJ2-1	TGTGCCAGCAGCCCCAACCTTCCAATAACCCCCTCTCGCGCCTACAATGAGCAGTTCTTC	CASSPNLPITPSRAYNEQFF
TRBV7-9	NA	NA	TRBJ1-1	TGTTCCAGCAGCCCCATGGACAGTTTGAACACTGAAGCTTTCTTT	CSSSPMDSLNTEAFF